Listed here are 21 T cell receptor beta chains from one sample, sequenced in a study of T cells after yellow fever vaccination. MiXCR was run by TCRdb on the 5' RACE reads, yielding one entry per CDR3 protein. The sample consists of tens of thousands of distinct CDR3 sequences, around 7.9% of them appearing once. The material was CD8+ T cells sorted from PBMCs, obtained about 10 days after the first yellow fever vaccination. These receptors all come from a man between 18 and 35 years old who received the YFV17D yellow fever vaccine.

The table lists this clonotype with many counts. This sequence joins TRBV5-1 and TRBJ1-1; D unclear. From germline, CDR1 is SGHRS and CDR2 YFSETQ. The CDR3 consists of 15 residues. The V gene lost 0 bases and the J gene lost 1 base, with 10 bases spanning the gap. The CDR3 DNA is TGCGCCAGCAGCTTGGGAACAGCGAGGAACACTGAAGCTTTCTTT. Amino acid sequence: CASSLGTARNTEAFF.

Comment on this clonotype: A much larger clone lies a single base off, so this may be a read error. J is TRBJ2-6 and V is TRBV4-3; D gene ambiguous. Trimming pared 5 bases from V and 0 bases from J, leaving 11 bases between. The germline V gene has CDR1 LGHNA and CDR2 YSLEER. The CDR3 has 16 amino acids. The CDR3 reads CASSYHSSSGANVLTF. The CDR3 nucleotides are TGCGCCAGCAGCTACCACTCGAGCTCTGGGGCCAACGTCCTGACTTTC.

A few counts support this clonotype. The rearrangement uses TRBV7-9 and TRBJ1-1; D unresolved. V lost 5 bases and J lost 8, with 15 bases in between. This CDR3 spans 13 amino acids. Germline CDR1 SEHNR, CDR2 FQNEAQ (reference sequence). CDR3 DNA: TGTGCCAGCAGCCTGCTCTCCCGGCCGGAAGCTTTCTTT. This translates into CASSLLSRPEAFF. Supplemented by reference TRBV7-9 and TRBJ1-1, the full variable domain reads DTGVSQNPRHKITKRGQNVTFRCDPISEHNRLYWYRQTLGQGPEFLTYFQNEAQLEKSRLLSDRFSAERPKGSFSTLEIQRTEQGDSAMYLCASSLLSRPEAFFGQGTRLTVV.

This clonotype was recorded at least ten times. This chain joins TRBV3-1 and TRBJ2-1, with D unresolved. V was trimmed by 3 bases and J by 6 bases, leaving 12 bases between them. CDR1 and CDR2 (germline): LGHDT, YNNKEL (reference sequence). The CDR3 contains 14 residues. DNA for the CDR3: TGTGCCAGCAGCCATCCCTTGACACCCAATGAGCAGTTCTTC. It is translated as CASSHPLTPNEQFF.

V is TRBV19 and J is TRBJ2-2; TRBD1 might be the D (6 bases). The germline CDR1 and CDR2 sequences are LNHDA and SQIVND (reference sequence). V lost 5 bases and J lost 1, with 14 bases in between. The CDR3 totals 16 residues. In DNA, the CDR3 is TGTGCCAGTAGTGTACAGGGCCTGCTGAACACCGGGGAGCTGTTTTTT. As protein: CASSVQGLLNTGELFF.

Details on this clonotype: A much larger clone is a single base away; this may be a read error. V gene TRBV6-2 or TRBV6-3 combines with J gene TRBJ1-2, with a possible D match to TRBD1 (5 bases). This CDR3 comprises 16 residues. V lost 7 bases and J lost 1, with 19 bases in between. Germline assignment: CDR1 MNHEY and CDR2 SVGEGT. The CDR3 DNA is TGTGCCAGCACCTACCCCTGGGAGCAGGGTAACTATGGCTACACCTTC. As protein: CASTYPWEQGNYGYTF.

The V gene is TRBV6-5, the J gene TRBJ2-1, with D perhaps TRBD1 or TRBD2 (5 bases each). CDR1 and CDR2 from the germline V gene are MNHEY and SVGAGI. This CDR3 region has 15 residues. V lost 3 bases, J lost 5 bases, and 14 bases lay in between. CDR3 region: CASSYFPGLNNEQFF. Written as DNA, the CDR3 is TGTGCCAGCAGTTATTTCCCGGGGCTCAACAATGAGCAGTTCTTC.

This clonotype was found many times. The chain carries TRBV12-3 or TRBV12-4 and TRBJ2-1; no clear D. V lost 4 bases and J 0 bases, leaving 10 bases between the germline ends. The CDR3 totals 15 residues. CDR3 protein: CASSYGRNSYNEQFF. As DNA, the CDR3 is TGTGCCAGCAGTTACGGCAGAAACTCCTACAATGAGCAGTTCTTC.

This clonotype has a count of ten or more. V gene TRBV12-3 or TRBV12-4 combines with J gene TRBJ2-7; unclear D gene. The CDR3 consists of 11 residues. V lost 2 bases, J lost 5 bases, and 4 bases lay in between. The CDR3 reads CASSLMNEQYF. The CDR3 DNA follows: TGTGCCAGCAGTTTAATGAACGAGCAGTACTTC.

Many counts were recorded for this clonotype. This sequence joins TRBV4-3 and TRBJ2-3, with TRBD2 identical over 7 bases. V shed 4 bases and J 6 bases; nucleotides not matched to a gene: 1. The germline CDR1 and CDR2 sequences are LGHNA and YSLEER. The CDR3 has 12 amino acids. This CDR3 reads CASSRGGDTQYF. The CDR3 DNA is TGCGCCAGCAGCCGGGGGGGGGATACGCAGTATTTT.

V and J are TRBV27 and TRBJ1-5; the match to TRBD1 covers 9 bases. The ends lost 3 bases at V and 9 bases at J; junction bases unmatched: 6. Germline V gene sequence: CDR1 MNHEY, CDR2 SMNVEV (reference sequence). The CDR3 has 14 residues. The CDR3 DNA is TGTGCCAGCAGTTTGGGACAGGGAGTTGGGCCCCAGCATTTT. This sequence encodes CASSLGQGVGPQHF.

The CDR3 sequence: CASSSNTGRVTDTQYF. CDR3 coding DNA: TGTGCCAGCAGCTCAAACACAGGGAGGGTCACAGATACGCAGTATTTT. The V and J genes are TRBV7-8 and TRBJ2-3; tentatively, D is TRBD2 (7 bases). The CDR3 covers 16 residues. Trimming stripped 4 bases from V and 2 bases from J, with 16 bases between. CDR1 is SGHVS, CDR2 FQNEAQ, per germline.

This clonotype appeared many times. The rearrangement links TRBV19 to TRBJ2-7; D is possibly TRBD1 or TRBD2 (6 bases each). V was clipped by 10 bases and J by 1 base, with 17 bases between them. The CDR3 has 14 residues. CDR1 LNHDA and CDR2 SQIVND come from the germline V gene (reference sequence). CDR3 in amino acids: CATATGALSYEQYF. Here the CDR3 DNA reads TGTGCCACCGCTACGGGGGCCCTTTCCTACGAGCAGTACTTC.

The chain joins TRBV19 to TRBJ2-3; TRBD2 matches 7 bases. This CDR3 is 14 amino acids long. J lost 6 bases, V lost 3 bases, and 6 bases had no gene match. The germline V gene encodes CDR1 LNHDA and CDR2 SQIVND (reference sequence). DNA for the CDR3: TGTGCCAGTAGTATGGGACTACCCAGGGATACGCAGTATTTT. It encodes CASSMGLPRDTQYF.

The table lists this clonotype with a few counts. This chain joins TRBV6-5 and TRBJ2-5; maybe TRBD2 (6 bases). Trimming removed 0 bases from V and 6 bases from J, with 11 bases in between. The germline gives CDR1 MNHEY, CDR2 SVGAGI. The CDR3 is made up of 14 amino acids. As DNA, the CDR3 is TGTGCCAGCAGTTACTCCCTGGAGGGGAAGACCCAGTACTTC. Its protein is CASSYSLEGKTQYF.

V usage is TRBV6-5 and J usage is TRBJ2-5; 8 nucleotides line up with TRBD2. Germline assignment: CDR1 MNHEY and CDR2 SVGAGI. This CDR3 has 15 residues. V shed 0 bases and J 4 bases; nucleotides not matched to a gene: 4. The CDR3 DNA is TGTGCCAGCAGTTACTCGACGGGGGGGCCAGAGACCCAGTACTTC. Translation: CASSYSTGGPETQYF.

The rearrangement links TRBV7-9 to TRBJ1-6; 7 nucleotides line up with TRBD1. Germline V lookup: CDR1 SEHNR, CDR2 FQNEAQ (reference sequence). This CDR3 has 14 residues. The ends lost 5 bases at V and 7 bases at J; junction bases unmatched: 5. The CDR3 reads CASSDDRANSPLHF. In DNA form, the CDR3 reads TGTGCCAGCAGCGACGACAGGGCAAATTCACCCCTCCACTTT.

Note on this clonotype: This sequence may be a read error, since a much larger clone differs from it by one base. The V and J genes are TRBV15 and TRBJ2-1; weak D call: TRBD1 (5 bases). Germline lookup yields CDR1 LNHNV and CDR2 YYDKDF (reference sequence). The germline V and J ends were trimmed by 0 bases and 0 bases, with 9 bases remaining between them. The CDR3 runs to 16 residues. The CDR3 DNA is TGTGCCACCAGCAGAGATTTTGGGGCCTCCTACAATGAGCAGTTCTTC. Encoded protein: CATSRDFGASYNEQFF.

Only a few counts were recorded for this clonotype. The chain employs TRBV11-1 and TRBJ2-4; 9 bases fit TRBD1. V trimming: 5 bases; J trimming: 0 bases; junction bases outside the gene matches: 11. The CDR3 length is 18 residues. Germline assignment: CDR1 SGHAT and CDR2 FQDESV (reference sequence). The CDR3: CASSRPGTGSIAKNIQYF. In nucleotides, the CDR3 is TGTGCCAGCAGCCGTCCCGGGACAGGGTCTATAGCCAAAAACATTCAGTACTTC. Variable domain in full (rest from reference TRBV11-1 and TRBJ2-4): EAEVAQSPRYKITEKSQAVAFWCDPISGHATLYWYRQILGQGPELLVQFQDESVVDDSQLPKDRFSAERLKGVDSTLKIQPAELGDSAMYLCASSRPGTGSIAKNIQYFGAGTRLSVL.

The rearrangement joins TRBV4-1 to TRBJ1-5; D may be TRBD1 (5 bases). Germline V lookup: CDR1 MGHRA, CDR2 YSYEKL. The V end was cut by 0 bases, the J end by 7 bases, with 19 bases between. The CDR3 extends over 17 amino acids. In DNA, the CDR3 is TGCGCCAGCAGCCAAGATGGCACAGGTGAGACGGGGCAGCCCCAGCATTTT. Encoded protein: CASSQDGTGETGQPQHF.

This clonotype was seen at least ten times. V usage is TRBV27 and J usage is TRBJ2-1; 8 bases match TRBD2. In germline, CDR1 is MNHEY, CDR2 SMNVEV (reference sequence). CDR3 length: 15 residues. J was trimmed by 2 bases and V by 7 bases; bases with no gene match: 7. CDR3 coding DNA: TGTGCCAGCACTCTGGGGGGACTAGCCTACAATGAGCAGTTCTTC. It encodes CASTLGGLAYNEQFF.